A selection of T cell receptor beta chains follows, all from one sample in a study of T cell responses to AZD1222 COVID-19 vaccine. This table comes from immunoSEQ multiplex PCR, and its TCRdb copy is limited to in-frame clones, with some not included. The sample includes approximately 150,000 clones, under 95% of them seen just once. Sequenced material: peripheral blood, taken on day 0 of AZD1222 vaccination. These receptors originate from an adult in good health. Both conserved end residues are part of each CDR3. D genes are given only for firm matches. Expanded clones are given a class, and other clones once, few, many or no size at all.

DNA: TGTGCCAGCAGTGGAATAGGGACAGCACCTAGCTCCTACGAGCAGTACTTC; CDR3: CASSGIGTAPSSYEQYF; J: TRBJ2-7; D: TRBD1; size: NA; V: TRBV2
DNA: TGTGCCAGCAGTGACAGGGGTGGGGCCAACGTCCTGACTTTC; CDR3: CASSDRGGANVLTF; J: TRBJ2-6; D: NA; size: NA; V: TRBV2
DNA: TGTGCCAGCAGTTACGCAGGGGGCACTGAAGCTTTCTTT; CDR3: CASSYAGGTEAFF; J: TRBJ1-1; D: TRBD1; size: NA; V: TRBV27
DNA: TGCGCCAGCAGCCAGGGGTCAGGCACAGATACGCAGTATTTT; CDR3: CASSQGSGTDTQYF; J: TRBJ2-3; D: NA; size: NA; V: TRBV4-3
DNA: TGTGCCAGCAGCCAGCTGTCAGACTCTGGAAACACCATATATTTT; CDR3: CASSQLSDSGNTIYF; J: TRBJ1-3; D: NA; size: NA; V: TRBV7-2
DNA: TGTGCCAGTAGTTCCCCGGGACTAGTAAGGGTCATAGAGACCCAGTACTTC; CDR3: CASSSPGLVRVIETQYF; J: TRBJ2-5; D: TRBD2; size: NA; V: TRBV19
DNA: TGTGCCAGCAGAGAAGGGACAGGGGGCGATCAGCCCCAGCATTTT; CDR3: CASREGTGGDQPQHF; J: TRBJ1-5; D: TRBD1; size: NA; V: TRBV28
DNA: TGTGCCAGCAGCTTAGGGCAGGGTTTCGTATATGAGCAGTTCTTC; CDR3: CASSLGQGFVYEQFF; J: TRBJ2-1; D: NA; size: once; V: TRBV7-2
DNA: TGTGCCAGCCGTCTTATAGCGGGACTTAGCACAGATACGCAGTATTTT; CDR3: CASRLIAGLSTDTQYF; J: TRBJ2-3; D: TRBD2; size: NA; V: TRBV2
DNA: TGTGCCAGTAGGCGACAGGGGGGCAATCAGCCCCAGCATTTT; CDR3: CASRRQGGNQPQHF; J: TRBJ1-5; D: TRBD1; size: NA; V: TRBV19
DNA: TGTGCCAGTACTACGACCGCTTATAGCAATCAGCCCCAGCATTTT; CDR3: CASTTTAYSNQPQHF; J: TRBJ1-5; D: NA; size: NA; V: TRBV19
DNA: TGTGCCAGCAGTGCCCGGGACGTTGAAGCTTTCTTT; CDR3: CASSARDVEAFF; J: TRBJ1-1; D: NA; size: NA; V: TRBV28
DNA: TGTGCCAGCAATCCCCAGTGGAGGCACACCGGGGAGCTGTTTTTT; CDR3: CASNPQWRHTGELFF; J: TRBJ2-2; D: NA; size: NA; V: TRBV28
DNA: TGCGCCAGCAGCCAAGGGGTCTTTAGGGTACGAAAGCCCTATAATTCACCCCTCCACTTT; CDR3: CASSQGVFRVRKPYNSPLHF; J: TRBJ1-6; D: NA; size: NA; V: TRBV4-1
DNA: TGTGCCAGCAGCTTTCCGGGCCAGAGGACCGGGGAGCTGTTTTTT; CDR3: CASSFPGQRTGELFF; J: TRBJ2-2; D: NA; size: NA; V: TRBV7-9
DNA: TGTGCCAGCAGTTTACCAGGGGGAGATACGCAGTATTTT; CDR3: CASSLPGGDTQYF; J: TRBJ2-3; D: TRBD1; size: NA; V: TRBV12-3/TRBV12-4
DNA: TGTGCCAGCAGTTACCTCACAGGGGCTAACTACGAGCAGTACTTC; CDR3: CASSYLTGANYEQYF; J: TRBJ2-7; D: TRBD1; size: once; V: TRBV6-5
DNA: TGCGCCAGCAGCTTGGGGACTAGCGGAACGTACGAGCAGTACTTC; CDR3: CASSLGTSGTYEQYF; J: TRBJ2-7; D: TRBD2; size: NA; V: TRBV5-1
DNA: TGTGCCAGCAGTCAATACAGGGCCGAGCGCTACACCTTC; CDR3: CASSQYRAERYTF; J: TRBJ1-2; D: NA; size: NA; V: TRBV28
DNA: TGTGCCAGCAGCTTTGAGGAGGGTCAGCCCCAGCATTTT; CDR3: CASSFEEGQPQHF; J: TRBJ1-5; D: NA; size: NA; V: TRBV5-5
DNA: TGTGCCAGCAGCCTGATTCCGGGACAGAACTATGGCTACACCTTC; CDR3: CASSLIPGQNYGYTF; J: TRBJ1-2; D: TRBD1; size: NA; V: TRBV28
DNA: TGTGCCAGCAGCTTTGACAGGGGGACTGAAGCTTTCTTT; CDR3: CASSFDRGTEAFF; J: TRBJ1-1; D: TRBD1; size: NA; V: TRBV14
DNA: TGTGCCAGCAGCAGGGGGCTTGGAAACACCATATATTTT; CDR3: CASSRGLGNTIYF; J: TRBJ1-3; D: TRBD1; size: NA; V: TRBV6-2/TRBV6-3
DNA: TGTGCCAGCAGCGTAGAGGGGGAACCGAACACTGAAGCTTTCTTT; CDR3: CASSVEGEPNTEAFF; J: TRBJ1-1; D: NA; size: NA; V: TRBV9
DNA: TGTGCCAGCAGCCGAACAGGGAACCCCTCCTACGAGCAGTACTTC; CDR3: CASSRTGNPSYEQYF; J: TRBJ2-7; D: NA; size: NA; V: TRBV7-6
DNA: TGTGCCAGTAGTATTTTTTCGCAGGGCAATCAGCCCCAGCATTTT; CDR3: CASSIFSQGNQPQHF; J: TRBJ1-5; D: NA; size: NA; V: TRBV19
DNA: TGTGCCACCAGCAGAGGGCAGTTTCCTGGTAGCAATCAGCCCCAGCATTTT; CDR3: CATSRGQFPGSNQPQHF; J: TRBJ1-5; D: NA; size: once; V: TRBV15
DNA: TGTGCCAGCAGCTTGTCTGCCAGGGGAGGTGGCTACACCTTC; CDR3: CASSLSARGGGYTF; J: TRBJ1-2; D: NA; size: NA; V: TRBV5-6
DNA: TGTGCCAGCAGCCCAGACCCTGAGGGGATAAATCAGCCCCAGCATTTT; CDR3: CASSPDPEGINQPQHF; J: TRBJ1-5; D: NA; size: NA; V: TRBV9
DNA: TGTGCCAGTGAGGGAGGCACCCCTGATAATTCACCCCTCCACTTT; CDR3: CASEGGTPDNSPLHF; J: TRBJ1-6; D: NA; size: NA; V: TRBV28
DNA: TGCGCCAGCAGCCCTACAGGGGATCGCTACGAGCAGTACTTC; CDR3: CASSPTGDRYEQYF; J: TRBJ2-7; D: TRBD1; size: NA; V: TRBV5-1
DNA: TGTGCCAGTAGTAGAGAGACAGTGTCCTCCTACAATGAGCAGTTCTTC; CDR3: CASSRETVSSYNEQFF; J: TRBJ2-1; D: NA; size: once; V: TRBV19
DNA: TGCGCCAGCACTAAGGGGGGCTATGGCTACACCTTC; CDR3: CASTKGGYGYTF; J: TRBJ1-2; D: NA; size: NA; V: TRBV23-1
DNA: TGTGCCAGCAGTCCCAGCGGGAGGGGGAATGAGCAGTTCTTC; CDR3: CASSPSGRGNEQFF; J: TRBJ2-1; D: TRBD2; size: NA; V: TRBV28
DNA: TGTGCCAGCAGCGGATACTTGGGGACTGAAGCTTTCTTT; CDR3: CASSGYLGTEAFF; J: TRBJ1-1; D: NA; size: once; V: TRBV9
DNA: TGTGCCAGCAGTGCCCGTAGGGTCCTGGGTACCTACGAGCAGTACTTC; CDR3: CASSARRVLGTYEQYF; J: TRBJ2-7; D: NA; size: NA; V: TRBV6-4
DNA: TGTGCCAGCAGCTCCGGGGGTTACGAGCAGTACTTC; CDR3: CASSSGGYEQYF; J: TRBJ2-7; D: NA; size: NA; V: TRBV5-6
DNA: TGTGCCAGCAGGATCAGGGGCCGGAACACTGAAGCTTTCTTT; CDR3: CASRIRGRNTEAFF; J: TRBJ1-1; D: NA; size: NA; V: TRBV6-5
DNA: TGTGCCAGCAGCCAAGATAAGCTAGCGGGAACTGATACGCAGTATTTT; CDR3: CASSQDKLAGTDTQYF; J: TRBJ2-3; D: TRBD2; size: NA; V: TRBV3-1/TRBV3-2
DNA: TGTGCCAGCAGTGTGACTGCTAGCTCCTACGAGCAGTACTTC; CDR3: CASSVTASSYEQYF; J: TRBJ2-7; D: NA; size: NA; V: TRBV6-4